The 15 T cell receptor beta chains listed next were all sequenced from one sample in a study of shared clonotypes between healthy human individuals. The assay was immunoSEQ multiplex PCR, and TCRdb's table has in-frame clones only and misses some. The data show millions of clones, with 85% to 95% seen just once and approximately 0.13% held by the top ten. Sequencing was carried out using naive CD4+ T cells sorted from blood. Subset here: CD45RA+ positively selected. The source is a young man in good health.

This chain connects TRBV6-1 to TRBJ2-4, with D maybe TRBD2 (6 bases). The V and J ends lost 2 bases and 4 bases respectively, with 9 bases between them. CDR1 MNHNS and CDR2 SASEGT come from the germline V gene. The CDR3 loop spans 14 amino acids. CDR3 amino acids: CASSEHSGKNIQYF. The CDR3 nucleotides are TGTGCCAGCAGTGAACATAGCGGTAAAAACATTCAGTACTTC.

The CDR3 DNA follows: TGTGCCAGCAGCCAAGATCGTACAGGGACCTACGAGCAGTACTTC. Encoded protein: CASSQDRTGTYEQYF. V and J are TRBV4-2 and TRBJ2-7; D may be TRBD1 (6 bases). CDR1 is LGHNA and CDR2 is YNFKEQ in the germline V gene. V was pared by 0 bases and J by 2 bases, with 11 bases between. CDR3 length equals 15 residues.

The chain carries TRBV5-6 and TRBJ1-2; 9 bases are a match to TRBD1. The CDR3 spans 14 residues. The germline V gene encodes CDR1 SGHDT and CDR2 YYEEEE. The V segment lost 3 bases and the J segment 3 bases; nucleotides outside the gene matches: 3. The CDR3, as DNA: TGTGCCAGCAGCTACAGGGGGCTTGACTATGGCTACACCTTC. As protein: CASSYRGLDYGYTF.

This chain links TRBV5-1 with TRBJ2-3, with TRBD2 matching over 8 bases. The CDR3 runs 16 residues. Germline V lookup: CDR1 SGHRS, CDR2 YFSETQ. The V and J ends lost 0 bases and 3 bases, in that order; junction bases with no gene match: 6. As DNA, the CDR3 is TGCGCCAGCAGCTTGGCTCCGGGGGGGCCGACAGATACGCAGTATTTT. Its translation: CASSLAPGGPTDTQYF.

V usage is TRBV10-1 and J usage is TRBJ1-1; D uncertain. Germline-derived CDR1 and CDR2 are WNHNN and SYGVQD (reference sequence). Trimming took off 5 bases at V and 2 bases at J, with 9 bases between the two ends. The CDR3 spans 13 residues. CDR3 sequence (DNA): TGCGCCAGCAGTACCGGGTTCAACACTGAAGCTTTCTTT. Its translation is CASSTGFNTEAFF.

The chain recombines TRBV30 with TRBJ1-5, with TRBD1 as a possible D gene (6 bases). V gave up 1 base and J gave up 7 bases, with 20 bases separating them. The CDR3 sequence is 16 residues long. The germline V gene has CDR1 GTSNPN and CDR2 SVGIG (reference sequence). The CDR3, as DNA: TGTGCCTGGAGTGCGACGGGACCCATAGGGGGACAGCCCCAGCATTTT. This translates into CAWSATGPIGGQPQHF.

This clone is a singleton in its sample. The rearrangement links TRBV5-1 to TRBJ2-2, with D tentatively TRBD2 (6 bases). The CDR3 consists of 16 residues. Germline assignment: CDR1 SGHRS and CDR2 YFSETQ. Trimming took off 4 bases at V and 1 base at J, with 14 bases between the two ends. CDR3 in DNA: TGCGCCAGCAGCCTGGCCCGGGGGATGAACACCGGGGAGCTGTTTTTT. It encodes CASSLARGMNTGELFF. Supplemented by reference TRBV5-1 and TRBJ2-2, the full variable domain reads KAGVTQTPRYLIKTRGQQVTLSCSPISGHRSVSWYQQTPGQGLQFLFEYFSETQRNKGNFPGRFSGRQFSNSRSEMNVSTLELGDSALYLCASSLARGMNTGELFFGEGSRLTVL.

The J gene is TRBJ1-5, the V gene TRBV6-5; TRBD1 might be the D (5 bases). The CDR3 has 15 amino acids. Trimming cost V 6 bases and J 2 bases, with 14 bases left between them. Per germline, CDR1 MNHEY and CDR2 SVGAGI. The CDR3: CASSQGPGGNQPQHF. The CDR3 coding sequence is TGTGCCAGCAGCCAGGGCCCGGGGGGCAATCAGCCCCAGCATTTT.

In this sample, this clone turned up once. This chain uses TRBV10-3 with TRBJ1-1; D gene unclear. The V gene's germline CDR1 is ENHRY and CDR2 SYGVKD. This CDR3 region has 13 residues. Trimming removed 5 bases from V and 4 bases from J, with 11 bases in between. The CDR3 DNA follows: TGTGCCATCAGTCGGGTGCGCAGCACTGAAGCTTTCTTT. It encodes CAISRVRSTEAFF.

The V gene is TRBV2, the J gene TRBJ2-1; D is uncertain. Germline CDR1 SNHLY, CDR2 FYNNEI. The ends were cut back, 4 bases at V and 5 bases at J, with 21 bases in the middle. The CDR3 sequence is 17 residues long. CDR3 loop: CASSGFSPESLNNEQFF. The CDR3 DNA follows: TGTGCCAGCAGTGGTTTTTCGCCGGAATCCTTGAACAATGAGCAGTTCTTC. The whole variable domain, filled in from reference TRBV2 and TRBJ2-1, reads EPEVTQTPSHQVTQMGQEVILRCVPISNHLYFYWYRQILGQKVEFLVSFYNNEISEKSEIFDDQFSVERPDGSNFTLKIRSTKLEDSAMYFCASSGFSPESLNNEQFFGPGTRLTVL.

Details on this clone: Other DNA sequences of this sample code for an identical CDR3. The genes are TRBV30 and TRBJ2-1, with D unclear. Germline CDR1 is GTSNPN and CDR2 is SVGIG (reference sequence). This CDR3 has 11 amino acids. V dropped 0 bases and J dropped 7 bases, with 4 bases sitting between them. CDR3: CAWSVGNEQFF. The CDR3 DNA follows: TGTGCCTGGAGTGTAGGAAATGAGCAGTTCTTC.

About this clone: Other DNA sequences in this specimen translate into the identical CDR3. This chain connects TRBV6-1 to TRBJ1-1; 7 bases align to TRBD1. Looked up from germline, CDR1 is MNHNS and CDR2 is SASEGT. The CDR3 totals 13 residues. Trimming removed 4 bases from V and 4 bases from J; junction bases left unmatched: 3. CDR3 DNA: TGTGCCAGCAGTGCCAACAGGGGCACTGAAGCTTTCTTT. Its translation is CASSANRGTEAFF.

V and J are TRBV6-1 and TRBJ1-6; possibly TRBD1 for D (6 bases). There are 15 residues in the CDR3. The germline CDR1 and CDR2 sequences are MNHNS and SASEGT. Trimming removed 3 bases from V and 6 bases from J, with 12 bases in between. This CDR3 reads CASSERGAINSPLHF. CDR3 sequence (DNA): TGTGCCAGCAGTGAGCGGGGGGCCATTAATTCACCCCTCCACTTT.

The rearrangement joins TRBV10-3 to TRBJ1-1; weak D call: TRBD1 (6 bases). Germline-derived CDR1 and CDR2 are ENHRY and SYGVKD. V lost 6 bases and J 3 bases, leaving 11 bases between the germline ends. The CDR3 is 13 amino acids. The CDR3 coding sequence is TGTGCCATCAGCAGGGGTCAGCACACTGAAGCTTTCTTT. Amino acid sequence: CAISRGQHTEAFF.

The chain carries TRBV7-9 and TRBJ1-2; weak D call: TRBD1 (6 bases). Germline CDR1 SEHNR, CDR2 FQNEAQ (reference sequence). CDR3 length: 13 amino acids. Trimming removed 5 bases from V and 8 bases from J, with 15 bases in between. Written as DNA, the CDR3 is TGTGCCAGCAGCGGTGGGACAACAGAGGGCTACACCTTC. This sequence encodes CASSGGTTEGYTF.